These 32 T cell receptor gamma chains originate from one sample sequenced in a study of γδ T cells in repeated Plasmodium falciparum infection. Bulk repertoires came from Vgamma9/Vdelta2+ or Vdelta2-negative gammadelta T cells flow-sorted from PBMC. TCRdb fed the multiplex PCR reads into CATT to redo clone calling. The profile shows about 30,000 gamma-chain clones, almost 1.5% of them singletons. Sequencing used gamma-delta T cells from blood. These receptors originate from a pool of human donors (malaria-infected and uninfected, not separated).

With respect to this clone: The amino acid sequence in TCRdb belongs to a much larger clone and departs from this DNA's translation at residue 9, likely a sequencing read error; the sequence shown is translated from the DNA. This sequence joins TRGV9 and TRGJP1. The J gene is not listed in TCRdb, so it was assigned here from a DNA match to germline. With V trimmed by 5 bases and J by 0 bases, 12 bases remained unmatched. Germline CDR1 and CDR2: GITISATS and ISYDGTV (reference sequence). There are 17 residues in the CDR3. CDR3 residues: CALWGPLTDTTGWFKIF. The CDR3 DNA is TGTGCCTTGTGGGGGCCACTCACCGATACCACTGGTTGGTTCAAGATATTT.

Turning to this clone: TCRdb has a much larger clone's protein, which differs at residue 3 from the translation of this DNA, likely because of a read error; what is shown is the protein translated from the DNA. This chain connects TRGV5 to TRGJ1 or TRGJ2. TCRdb lists no J gene, so it was determined here by aligning the DNA to germline. The CDR3 has 13 residues. Germline assignment: CDR1 VINAFY and CDR2 YDVSNSKD. DNA for the CDR3: TGTGCCTCCTGGGACAGGCAAGATTATAAGAAACTCTTT. Its translation is CASWDRQDYKKLF.

Worth noting for this clone: The protein TCRdb lists belongs to a much larger clone and differs from this DNA's translation at residue 10, which points to a read error; the protein shown is made from the DNA. V usage is TRGV9 and J usage is TRGJP. Here the J gene came from matching the DNA to germline, since TCRdb omits it. CDR3 length: 17 amino acids. Germline V gene sequence: CDR1 GITISATS, CDR2 ISYDGTV (reference sequence). The chain's CDR3 is CALWTVPQESGKKIKVF. The CDR3 nucleotides read TGTGCCTTGTGGACGGTCCCGCAAGAGTCGGGCAAAAAAATCAAGGTATTT.

V is TRGV9 and J is TRGJP. The J gene, absent from TCRdb, was called here by matching the DNA to germline. This CDR3 spans 16 amino acids. The ends lost 2 bases at V and 17 bases at J; junction bases unmatched: 15. CDR1 and CDR2 from the germline V gene are GITISATS and ISYDGTV (reference sequence). The CDR3 loop reads CALWEETRVGQKIKVF. The CDR3 DNA sequence: TGTGCCTTGTGGGAGGAGACAAGAGTTGGGCAAAAAATCAAGGTATTT.

The table lists this clone with many counts. For this DNA, TCRdb reports the protein of a much larger clone, which diverges at residue 5, most likely from a read error; the protein presented here is translated directly from the DNA. The same CDR3 also results from other DNA sequences found in this sample. This chain links TRGV9 with TRGJ1 or TRGJ2. As TCRdb names no J gene, one was assigned here on the basis of a DNA match to germline. Germline-derived CDR1 and CDR2 are GITISATS and ISYDGTV (reference sequence). The ends lost 5 bases at V and 7 bases at J; junction bases unmatched: 5. The CDR3 sequence is 11 residues long. The CDR3: CALWGRYKKLF. Here the CDR3 DNA reads TGTGCCTTGTGGGGGAGGTATAAGAAACTCTTT.

This clone was counted at least ten times. It may be a read error: a sequence one base away is much more abundant. The V and J genes are TRGV9 and TRGJP. The CDR3 spans 24 residues. From germline, CDR1 is GITISATS and CDR2 ISYDGTV (reference sequence). CDR3 residues: CALGDVARKLSRDGQELGKKIKVF. The DNA of the CDR3 is TGTGCCTTGGGGGATGTAGCTCGCAAGCTTTCAAGGGACGGGCAAGAGTTGGGCAAAAAAATCAAGGTATTT.

This clone was counted ten times or more. TCRdb's protein, taken from a much larger clone, differs from this DNA's translation at residue 14, likely owing to a read error; the protein displayed comes from the DNA. The chain links TRGV9 to TRGJP. CDR3 length: 16 amino acids. From germline, CDR1 is GITISATS and CDR2 ISYDGTV (reference sequence). The CDR3 region is CALWELQELGKKIEVF. As DNA, the CDR3 is TGTGCCTTGTGGGAGTTACAAGAGTTGGGCAAAAAAATCGAGGTATTT.

Ten or more counts support this clone. This chain uses TRGV3 with TRGJ1 or TRGJ2. The germline V gene encodes CDR1 VTNTFY and CDR2 YDVSTARD (reference sequence). V dropped 0 bases and J dropped 5; count of bases not matched to a gene: 4. This CDR3 has 13 residues. This CDR3 is CATWDRQDYKKLF. For the CDR3, the DNA is TGTGCCACCTGGGACAGGCAGGATTATAAGAAACTCTTT.

With regard to this clone: This DNA's translation and the protein TCRdb lists, from a much larger clone, do not match at residue 4, likely due to a read error; the protein shown is translated from the DNA. This sequence joins TRGV9 and TRGJ1 or TRGJ2. Assignment of the J gene here rests on matching the DNA to germline, because TCRdb gives none. Germline lookup yields CDR1 GITISATS and CDR2 ISYDGTV (reference sequence). The CDR3 has 13 amino acids. The CDR3 reads CALREPSYYKKLF. CDR3 coding DNA: TGTGCCTTGCGGGAGCCGTCTTATTATAAGAAACTCTTT.

This clone has at least ten counts. A far larger clone is a single base away, which makes a read error likely. Other DNA sequences from this sample encode an identical CDR3 as well. The chain links TRGV3 to TRGJ1 or TRGJ2. V was clipped by 3 bases and J by 10 bases; unmatched bases: 9. CDR3 size: 12 residues. CDR1 and CDR2 (germline): VTNTFY, YDVSTARD (reference sequence). The CDR3 is CATWDGPYKKLF. In DNA form, the CDR3 reads TGTGCCACCTGGGACGGTCCCTACAAGAAACTCTTT.

This clone was seen a handful of times. TCRdb's listed protein matches a much larger clone and diverges from this DNA's translation at residue 9, likely through a read error; the protein shown comes from the DNA. CDR3: CATWDGQNHYKKLF. CDR3 in DNA: TGTGCCACCTGGGACGGTCAGAATCATTATAAGAAACTCTTT. The chain joins TRGV5 to TRGJ1 or TRGJ2. The J gene, not given by TCRdb, was assigned here from a germline match of the nucleotide sequence. CDR3 length equals 14 residues. Looked up from germline, CDR1 is VINAFY and CDR2 is YDVSNSKD.

With regard to this clone: The mismatch at residue 11 between this DNA's translation and the TCRdb protein of a much larger clone likely reflects a read error; the protein shown is translated from the DNA. The chain combines TRGV2 with TRGJ1 or TRGJ2. No J gene is reported in TCRdb; it was inferred here by comparing the DNA with germline. CDR3 length: 14 amino acids. Germline assignment: CDR1 EGSNGY and CDR2 YDSYNSKV. CDR3: CATWDGPGYYRKLF. The CDR3 DNA reads TGTGCCACCTGGGACGGGCCTGGTTATTATAGGAAACTCTTT.

This clone was picked up a small number of times. This likely reflects a read error, since a far larger clone is one base away. Other DNA sequences of this sample code for an identical CDR3. The genes are TRGV9 and TRGJ1 or TRGJ2. Germline matching of the DNA provided the J gene here, since TCRdb leaves it blank. Germline V gene data show CDR1 as GITISATS and CDR2 as ISYDGTV (reference sequence). The CDR3 has 12 amino acids. CDR3 protein: CALWVWDYKKLF. The CDR3 DNA reads TGTGCCTTATGGGTGTGGGATTATAAGAAACTCTTT.

There are a few counts of this clone. The protein that TCRdb holds for this DNA derives from a much larger clone and differs from the translated DNA at residue 7, which likely indicates a read error; the protein shown here is translated from the DNA. This chain uses TRGV4 with TRGJ1 or TRGJ2. Germline matching of the DNA provided the J gene here, since TCRdb leaves it blank. V shed 5 bases, J shed 2 bases, and the junction held 6 bases outside the gene matches. This CDR3 has 13 amino acids. The germline V gene encodes CDR1 EGSTGY and CDR2 YDSYTSSV. CDR3 DNA sequence: TGTGCCACCTGGGTACTACATTATTATAAGAAACTCTTT. It yields the protein CATWVLHYYKKLF.

This clone was picked up many times. TCRdb's protein, taken from a much larger clone, differs from this DNA's translation at residue 10, likely owing to a read error; the protein displayed comes from the DNA. Other DNA sequences in this sample translate to the same CDR3. V usage is TRGV9 and J usage is TRGJP. Per germline, CDR1 GITISATS and CDR2 ISYDGTV (reference sequence). The CDR3 contains 16 residues. The CDR3 loop reads CALWGSKELSKKIKVF. The CDR3 DNA is TGTGCCTTGTGGGGCAGTAAAGAGTTGAGCAAAAAAATCAAGGTATTC.

This clone occurred many times. A read error is likely here: a far larger clone is one base away. Additional DNA sequences in this sample encode the identical CDR3. This rearrangement joins TRGV9 to TRGJ1 or TRGJ2. This CDR3 spans 14 amino acids. Germline CDR1 is GITISATS and CDR2 is ISYDGTV (reference sequence). CDR3 bases: TGTGCCCTGTGGGAGGTAGTGGATTATTATAAGAAACTCTTT. It encodes CALWEVVDYYKKLF.

This clone was recorded at least ten times. This DNA's translation differs at residue 16 from TCRdb's protein, which comes from a much larger clone; a read error is likely, and the protein shown is translated from the DNA. The chain couples TRGV9 to TRGJP. CDR1 and CDR2 from the germline V gene are GITISATS and ISYDGTV (reference sequence). The CDR3 totals 18 residues. CDR3 protein: CALWEDNKGELGKKIEVF. In nucleotides, the CDR3 is TGTGCCTTGTGGGAGGACAATAAGGGGGAGTTGGGCAAAAAAATCGAGGTATTT.

In its sample, this clone was seen a few times. Given a far larger clone just one base away, this is likely a sequencing read error. The sample has other DNA sequences that encode this CDR3 too. The V gene is TRGV9, but the J gene lacks a call. The CDR3 spans 17 residues. Germline V lookup: CDR1 GITISATS, CDR2 ISYDGTV (reference sequence). Here the CDR3 DNA reads TGTGCCTTGTGGGAGGGGACCCAAGAGTTGGGCAAAAAAATCAAAGTATTT. Translated: CALWEGTQELGKKIKVF.

The sample holds a few counts of this clone. The protein TCRdb gives is from a much larger clone and does not agree with this DNA's translation at residue 10, likely a read error; the protein shown here comes from the DNA. V usage is TRGV9 and J usage is TRGJP. Germline matching of the DNA provided the J gene here, since TCRdb leaves it blank. Germline CDR1 reads GITISATS; CDR2 reads ISYDGTV (reference sequence). The CDR3 covers 17 residues. Here the CDR3 DNA reads TGTGCCTTGTGGGAGAGAGAAGAAGAGTCGGGCAAAAAAATCAAGGTATTT. Residues: CALWEREEESGKKIKVF.

The sample holds many counts of this clone. The mismatch at residue 10 between this DNA's translation and the TCRdb protein of a much larger clone likely reflects a read error; the protein shown is translated from the DNA. No J gene was assigned, while the V gene was called as TRGV8. The CDR3 totals 12 residues. Germline assignment: CDR1 VENAVY and CDR2 YDSYNSRV. The DNA of the CDR3 is TGTGCCACCTGGGATTTGGGCTATAAGGAACTCTTT. Its protein product is CATWDLGYKELF.

This clone has a count of ten or more. A far larger clone differs by one base, so this is likely a read error. This CDR3 is also generated by other DNA sequences in the sample. This chain links TRGV9 with TRGJP. TCRdb does not report a J gene; here it was assigned by matching the DNA to germline references. CDR3 length equals 15 residues. Germline trimming cut 3 bases from V and 10 bases from J; bases unmatched to any gene: 6. Germline V lookup: CDR1 GITISATS, CDR2 ISYDGTV (reference sequence). CDR3 loop: CALWESELGKKIKVF. The CDR3 DNA reads as TGTGCCTTGTGGGAGTCAGAATTGGGCAAAAAAATCAAGGTATTT.

This clone has more than one count but fewer than ten. This is likely an artifact of a read error, given a far larger clone one base away. The sample contains more than one DNA sequence encoding this CDR3. No J gene was named, though the V gene is TRGV9. Germline V CDR1 and CDR2: GITISATS, ISYDGTV (reference sequence). There are 12 residues in the CDR3. The CDR3 bases are TGTGCCTTGTGGGAGCCCAGTGGGTTCAAGATATTC. It translates to CALWEPSGFKIF.

This clone has a count of ten or more. This rearrangement joins TRGV9 to TRGJ1 or TRGJ2. Germline V CDR1 and CDR2: GITISATS, ISYDGTV (reference sequence). Trimming removed 0 bases from V and 6 bases from J; junction bases left unmatched: 5. This CDR3 has 13 amino acids. CDR3 residues: CALWEVQRYKKLF. CDR3 nucleotide sequence: TGTGCCTTGTGGGAGGTGCAACGTTATAAGAAACTCTTT.

The table lists this clone with many counts. The protein TCRdb gives is from a much larger clone and does not agree with this DNA's translation at residue 4, likely a read error; the protein shown here comes from the DNA. The same CDR3 is also encoded by other DNA sequences in this sample. The rearrangement uses TRGV2 and TRGJP2. Germline V lookup: CDR1 EGSNGY, CDR2 YDSYNSKV. This CDR3 has 14 amino acids. Here the CDR3 DNA reads TGTGCCACCCGGGACGGGCATAGTGATTGGATCAAGACGTTT. Protein: CATRDGHSDWIKTF.

This clone has at least ten counts. The likely explanation is a read error, given a far larger clone one base away. Additional DNA sequences in this sample encode the identical CDR3. The chain uses TRGV9 and TRGJ1 or TRGJ2. TCRdb records no J gene; here it was assigned by comparing the DNA to germline. CDR1 and CDR2 (germline): GITISATS, ISYDGTV (reference sequence). The CDR3 totals 9 residues. V trimming: 3 bases; J trimming: 10 bases; junction bases outside the gene matches: 0. The CDR3 DNA is TGTGCCTTGTGGGAGAAGAAACTCTTT. It yields the protein CALWEKKLF.

Only a few counts were recorded for this clone. For this DNA, TCRdb reports the protein of a much larger clone, which diverges at residue 13, most likely from a read error; the protein presented here is translated directly from the DNA. This sequence joins TRGV2 and TRGJP. Because TCRdb records no J gene, it was assigned here through a match of the DNA to germline. The V gene end was trimmed by 9 bases and the J gene end by 23 bases; junction bases not matched to a gene: 22. CDR3 length equals 14 residues. Germline CDR1 and CDR2: EGSNGY and YDSYNSKV. In nucleotides, the CDR3 is TGTGCCACCAAAAGTTGTACCACTGGTTGGTTCAAGGTATTT. It yields the protein CATKSCTTGWFKVF.

This clone has a count of ten or more. This chain uses TRGV4 with TRGJ1 or TRGJ2. CDR1 is EGSTGY, CDR2 YDSYTSSV, per germline. This CDR3 contains 17 residues. The trim removed 0 bases at V and 10 bases at J, leaving 21 bases unmatched. In nucleotides, the CDR3 is TGTGCCACCTGGGATGGGCCCGGTGGGCGAAGGGGGGGGAAGAAACTCTTT. Amino acid sequence: CATWDGPGGRRGGKKLF.

This clone was seen a handful of times. A single base is all that separates this from a far larger clone, so a read error is likely. Other DNA sequences in this sample translate to the same CDR3. The chain is built from TRGV9 and TRGJP. TCRdb is silent on the J gene; assignment here came from matching the DNA to germline. J gave up 11 bases and V 0 bases, and 13 bases lay outside the gene matches. CDR1 is GITISATS, CDR2 ISYDGTV, per germline (reference sequence). This CDR3 spans 18 amino acids. The CDR3 reads CALWEVLEVELGKKIKVF. CDR3 nucleotides: TGTGCCTTGTGGGAGGTGCTCGAGGTCGAGCTGGGCAAAAAAATCAAGGTATTT.

This clone was seen many times. This sequence is one base from a far larger clone and is likely a read error. This chain joins TRGV9 and TRGJP. TCRdb gives no J gene; it was assigned here by matching the DNA to germline. This CDR3 has 16 residues. J lost 5 bases, V lost 5 bases, and 6 bases had no gene match. CDR1 is GITISATS, CDR2 ISYDGTV, per germline (reference sequence). The CDR3 coding sequence is TGTGCCTTGTGGGCTGGAGAAGAGTTGGGCAAAAAAATCAAGGTATTT. It encodes CALWAGEELGKKIKVF.

By proportion, this clone is medium-sized (0.01 to 0.1%). The same CDR3 arises from other DNA sequences in this sample as well. The chain uses TRGV3 and TRGJP2. The CDR3 consists of 17 residues. Germline loops: CDR1 VTNTFY, CDR2 YDVSTARD (reference sequence). The V gene end was trimmed by 0 bases and the J gene end by 6 bases; junction bases not matched to a gene: 13. CDR3 region: CATWDRPMLVGDWIKTF. CDR3 DNA sequence: TGTGCCACCTGGGACAGGCCTATGTTAGTTGGTGATTGGATCAAGACGTTT.

By share, this clone counts as large. The identical CDR3 is also encoded by other nucleotide sequences in the sample. The chain links TRGV9 to TRGJP. CDR1 is GITISATS and CDR2 is ISYDGTV in the germline V gene (reference sequence). This CDR3 has 17 residues. V was clipped by 3 bases and J by 4 bases; unmatched bases: 6. CDR3 sequence: CALWEPPQELGKKIKVF. CDR3 bases: TGTGCCTTGTGGGAGCCCCCCCAAGAGTTGGGCAAAAAAATCAAGGTATTT.

The table lists this clone with many counts. TCRdb's protein for this DNA is that of a much larger clone and differs from the translation at residue 9, likely a read error; the protein shown is the DNA translation. The rearrangement links TRGV2 to TRGJ1 or TRGJ2. No J gene is reported in TCRdb; it was inferred here by comparing the DNA with germline. The CDR3 consists of 13 residues. Germline loops: CDR1 EGSNGY, CDR2 YDSYNSKV. The CDR3 loop reads CATWDGPYFKKLF. The CDR3 DNA follows: TGTGCCACCTGGGACGGGCCTTATTTTAAGAAACTCTTT.